This TCR beta chain was identified in a study of blood T cells in healthy people across ages. Across the study: Template switching captured about one barcoded beta molecule per two T cells.

Primers used in a second PCR of about 6 to 11 cycles were a sample-barcoded 5' primer and a J-beta primer mix. Template switching added a 12-random-nucleotide identifier to every cDNA molecule. TCRdb reprocessed the 5' RACE reads via MiXCR and lists one record per CDR3 protein. Seen here are around 1,100,000 distinct CDR3 sequences, roughly two fifths observed once, and the top ten hold around 12%. Whole-study results and caveats: Estimated diversity across one million T cells was deemed an underestimate.

A remark on this clonotype: Its antigen remains unknown.

Losses at the gene ends were 0 bases for V and 7 bases for J; bases not matched to a gene: 0. The germline gives CDR1 KGHDR, CDR2 SFDVKD. The CDR3 runs to 13 residues. The rearrangement links TRBV24-1 to TRBJ1-2, with 8 bases identical to TRBD1. This clonotype was sampled from a man aged 18 to 29 in good health. The sequenced sample consisted of blood. CDR3 sequence reads: CATSDLGQGGYTF. CDR3 coding DNA: TGTGCCACCAGTGATTTGGGACAGGGTGGCTACACCTTC.